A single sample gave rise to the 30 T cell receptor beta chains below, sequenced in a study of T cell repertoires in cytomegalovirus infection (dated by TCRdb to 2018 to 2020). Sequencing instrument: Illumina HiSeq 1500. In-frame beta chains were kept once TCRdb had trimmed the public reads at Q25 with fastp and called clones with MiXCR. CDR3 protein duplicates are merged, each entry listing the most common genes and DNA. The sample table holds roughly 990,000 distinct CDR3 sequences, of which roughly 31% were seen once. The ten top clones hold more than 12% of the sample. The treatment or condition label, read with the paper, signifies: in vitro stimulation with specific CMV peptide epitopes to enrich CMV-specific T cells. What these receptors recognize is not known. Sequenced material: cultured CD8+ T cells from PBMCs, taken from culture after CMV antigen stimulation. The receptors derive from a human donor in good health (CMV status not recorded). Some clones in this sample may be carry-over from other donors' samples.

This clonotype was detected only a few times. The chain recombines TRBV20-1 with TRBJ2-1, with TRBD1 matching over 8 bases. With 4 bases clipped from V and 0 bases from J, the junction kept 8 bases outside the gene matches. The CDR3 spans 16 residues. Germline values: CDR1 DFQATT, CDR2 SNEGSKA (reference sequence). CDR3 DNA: TGCAGTGCTACCGAACACGGGACAGGCTCCTACAATGAGCAGTTCTTC. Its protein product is CSATEHGTGSYNEQFF.

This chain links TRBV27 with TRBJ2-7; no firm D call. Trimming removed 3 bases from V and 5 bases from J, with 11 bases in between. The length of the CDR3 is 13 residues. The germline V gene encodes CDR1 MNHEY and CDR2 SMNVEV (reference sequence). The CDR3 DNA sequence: TGTGCCAGCAGTTTCTCCCCACGACACGAGCAGTACTTC. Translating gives CASSFSPRHEQYF.

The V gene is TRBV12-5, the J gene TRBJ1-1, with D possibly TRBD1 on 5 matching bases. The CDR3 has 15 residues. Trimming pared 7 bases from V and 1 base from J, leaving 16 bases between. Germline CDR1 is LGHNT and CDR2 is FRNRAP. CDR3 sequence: CASVRSWGSNTEAFF. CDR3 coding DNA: TGTGCTAGTGTCAGATCATGGGGCTCGAACACTGAAGCTTTCTTT. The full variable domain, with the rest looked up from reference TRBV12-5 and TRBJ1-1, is DARVTQTPRHKVTEMGQEVTMRCQPILGHNTVFWYRQTMMQGLELLAYFRNRAPLDDSGMPKDRFSAEMPDATLATLKIQPSEPRDSAVYFCASVRSWGSNTEAFFGQGTRLTVV.

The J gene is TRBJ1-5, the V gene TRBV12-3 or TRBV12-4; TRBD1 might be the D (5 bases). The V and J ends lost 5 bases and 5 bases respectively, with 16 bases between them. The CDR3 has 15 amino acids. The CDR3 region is CASSPPGGGDQPQHF. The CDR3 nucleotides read TGTGCCAGCAGTCCCCCCGGGGGGGGAGATCAGCCCCAGCATTTT.

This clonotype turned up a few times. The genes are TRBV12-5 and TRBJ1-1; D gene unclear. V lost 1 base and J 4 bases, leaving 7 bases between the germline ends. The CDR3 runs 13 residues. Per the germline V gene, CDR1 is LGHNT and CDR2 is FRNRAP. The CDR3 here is CASGLARGTEAFF. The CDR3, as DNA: TGTGCTAGTGGTTTGGCCCGGGGCACTGAAGCTTTCTTT. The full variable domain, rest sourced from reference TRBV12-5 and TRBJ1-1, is DARVTQTPRHKVTEMGQEVTMRCQPILGHNTVFWYRQTMMQGLELLAYFRNRAPLDDSGMPKDRFSAEMPDATLATLKIQPSEPRDSAVYFCASGLARGTEAFFGQGTRLTVV.

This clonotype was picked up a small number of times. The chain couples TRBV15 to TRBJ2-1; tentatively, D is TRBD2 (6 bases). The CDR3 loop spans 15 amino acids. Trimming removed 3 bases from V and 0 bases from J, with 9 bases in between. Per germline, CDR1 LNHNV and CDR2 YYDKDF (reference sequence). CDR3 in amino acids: CATSSRRGSYNEQFF. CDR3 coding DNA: TGTGCCACCAGCAGTAGGCGGGGCTCCTACAATGAGCAGTTCTTC.

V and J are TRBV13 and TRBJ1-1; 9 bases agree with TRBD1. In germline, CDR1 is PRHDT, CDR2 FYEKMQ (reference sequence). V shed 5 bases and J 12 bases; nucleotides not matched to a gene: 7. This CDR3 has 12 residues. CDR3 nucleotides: TGTGCCAGCAGCGTAGCGGGGACAGGGCCTTTCTTT. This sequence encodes CASSVAGTGPFF.

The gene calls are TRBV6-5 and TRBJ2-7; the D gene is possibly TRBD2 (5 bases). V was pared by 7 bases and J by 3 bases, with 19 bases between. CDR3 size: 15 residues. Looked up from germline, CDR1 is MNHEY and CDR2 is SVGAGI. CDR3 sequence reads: CASKIGDSVFYEQYF. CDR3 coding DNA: TGTGCCAGCAAGATCGGGGATTCAGTCTTCTACGAGCAGTACTTC.

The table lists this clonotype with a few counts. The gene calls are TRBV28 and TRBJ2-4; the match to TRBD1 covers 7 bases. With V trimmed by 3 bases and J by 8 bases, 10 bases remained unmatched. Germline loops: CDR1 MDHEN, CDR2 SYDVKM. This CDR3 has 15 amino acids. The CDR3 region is CASSFEKGARDIQYF. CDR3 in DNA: TGTGCCAGCAGTTTTGAAAAGGGGGCGAGGGACATTCAGTACTTC.

The CDR3 bases are TGTGCCAGCAGTTACGGGGGTACGGGGCAAGAGACCCAGTACTTC. It is translated as CASSYGGTGQETQYF. The rearrangement uses TRBV6-1 and TRBJ2-5, with D perhaps matching TRBD2 (6 bases). The germline CDR1 and CDR2 sequences are MNHNS and SASEGT. The CDR3 is 15 amino acids. The V gene lost 5 bases and the J gene lost 2 bases, with 15 bases spanning the gap.

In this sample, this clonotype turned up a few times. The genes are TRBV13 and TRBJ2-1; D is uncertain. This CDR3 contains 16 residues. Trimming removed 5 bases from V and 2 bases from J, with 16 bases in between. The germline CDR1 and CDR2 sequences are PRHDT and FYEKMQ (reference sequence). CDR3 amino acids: CASSLLSTPTYNEQFF. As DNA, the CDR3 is TGTGCCAGCAGCCTTCTTAGTACCCCAACCTACAATGAGCAGTTCTTC.

Here the CDR3 reads CASSPGQGSTFYEQYF. CDR3 coding DNA: TGTGCCAGCAGCCCGGGACAGGGGTCCACCTTCTACGAGCAGTACTTC. The rearrangement joins TRBV27 to TRBJ2-7; 10 positions match TRBD1. Trimming cost V 6 bases and J 3 bases; bases outside gene matches: 11. This CDR3 is 16 amino acids long. Germline V gives CDR1 MNHEY, CDR2 SMNVEV (reference sequence).

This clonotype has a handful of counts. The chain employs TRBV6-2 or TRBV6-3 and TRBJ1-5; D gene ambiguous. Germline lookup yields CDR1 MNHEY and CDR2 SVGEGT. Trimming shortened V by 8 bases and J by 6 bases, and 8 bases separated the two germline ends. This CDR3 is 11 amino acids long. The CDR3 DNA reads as TGTGCCAGCGGCGGGAGTCAGCCCCAGCATTTT. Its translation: CASGGSQPQHF.

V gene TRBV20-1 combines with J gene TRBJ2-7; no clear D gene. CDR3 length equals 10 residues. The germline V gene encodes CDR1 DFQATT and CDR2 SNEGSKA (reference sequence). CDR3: CSAAPPALPV. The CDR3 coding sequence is TGCAGTGCTGCGCCGCCGGCACTACCTGTC.

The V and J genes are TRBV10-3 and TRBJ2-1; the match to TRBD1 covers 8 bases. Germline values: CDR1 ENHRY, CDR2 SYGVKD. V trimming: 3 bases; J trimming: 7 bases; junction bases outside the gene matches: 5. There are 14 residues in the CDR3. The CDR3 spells CAISDSTGVNEQFF. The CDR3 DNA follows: TGTGCCATCAGTGACTCGACAGGGGTGAATGAGCAGTTCTTC.

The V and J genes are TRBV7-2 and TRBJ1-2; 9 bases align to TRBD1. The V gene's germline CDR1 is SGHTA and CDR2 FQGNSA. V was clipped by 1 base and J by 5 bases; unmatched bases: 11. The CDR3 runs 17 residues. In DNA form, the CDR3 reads TGTGCCAGCAGCTTAGAGGACAGGGGTGTTCTAAGTTATGGCTACACCTTC. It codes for CASSLEDRGVLSYGYTF. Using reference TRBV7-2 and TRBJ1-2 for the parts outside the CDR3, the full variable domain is GAGVSQSPSNKVTEKGKDVELRCDPISGHTALYWYRQSLGQGLEFLIYFQGNSAPDKSGLPSDRFSAERTGGSVSTLTIQRTQQEDSAVYLCASSLEDRGVLSYGYTFGSGTRLTVV.

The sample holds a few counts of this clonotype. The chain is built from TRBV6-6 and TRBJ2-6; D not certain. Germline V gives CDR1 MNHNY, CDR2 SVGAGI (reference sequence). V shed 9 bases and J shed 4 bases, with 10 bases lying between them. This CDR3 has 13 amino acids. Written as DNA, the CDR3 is TGTGCCAGTCTTCATGGGGGGGCCAACGTCCTGACTTTC. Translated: CASLHGGANVLTF.

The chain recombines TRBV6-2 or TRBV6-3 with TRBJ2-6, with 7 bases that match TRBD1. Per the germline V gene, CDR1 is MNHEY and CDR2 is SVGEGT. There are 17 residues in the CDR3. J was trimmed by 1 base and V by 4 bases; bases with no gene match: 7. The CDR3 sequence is CASSFWTGGSGANVLTF. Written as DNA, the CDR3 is TGTGCCAGCAGTTTCTGGACAGGTGGATCTGGGGCCAACGTCCTGACTTTC.

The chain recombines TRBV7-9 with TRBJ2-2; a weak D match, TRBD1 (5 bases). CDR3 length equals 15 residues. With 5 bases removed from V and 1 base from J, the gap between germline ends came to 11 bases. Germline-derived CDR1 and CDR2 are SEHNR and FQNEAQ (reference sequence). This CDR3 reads CASSPPDRNTGELFF. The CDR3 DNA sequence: TGTGCCAGCAGCCCCCCCGACAGGAACACCGGGGAGCTGTTTTTT.

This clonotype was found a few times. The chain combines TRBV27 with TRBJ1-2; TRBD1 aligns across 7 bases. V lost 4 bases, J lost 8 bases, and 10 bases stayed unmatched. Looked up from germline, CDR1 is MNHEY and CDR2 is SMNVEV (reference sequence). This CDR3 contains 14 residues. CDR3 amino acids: CASSSPLDRVGYTF. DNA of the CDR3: TGTGCCAGCAGTTCCCCTCTTGACAGGGTCGGCTACACCTTC.

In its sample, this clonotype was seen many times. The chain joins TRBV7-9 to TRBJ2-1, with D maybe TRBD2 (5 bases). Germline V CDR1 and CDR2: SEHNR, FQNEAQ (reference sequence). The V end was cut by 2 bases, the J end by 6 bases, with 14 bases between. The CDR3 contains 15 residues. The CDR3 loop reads CASSLRRAHVNEQFF. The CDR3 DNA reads TGTGCCAGCAGCTTAAGGCGGGCTCACGTCAATGAGCAGTTCTTC.

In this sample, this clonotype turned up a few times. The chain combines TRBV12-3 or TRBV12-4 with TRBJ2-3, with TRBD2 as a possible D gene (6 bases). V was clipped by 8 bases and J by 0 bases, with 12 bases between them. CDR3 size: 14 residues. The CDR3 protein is CASLLGGSTDTQYF. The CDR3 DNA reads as TGTGCCAGCCTCCTGGGGGGTAGCACAGATACGCAGTATTTT.

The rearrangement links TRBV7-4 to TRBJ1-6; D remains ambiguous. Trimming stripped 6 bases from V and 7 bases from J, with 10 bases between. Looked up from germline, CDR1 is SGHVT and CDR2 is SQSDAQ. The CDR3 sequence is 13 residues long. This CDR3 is CASRPPGNSPLHF. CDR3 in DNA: TGTGCCAGCAGGCCCCCCGGAAATTCACCCCTCCACTTT.

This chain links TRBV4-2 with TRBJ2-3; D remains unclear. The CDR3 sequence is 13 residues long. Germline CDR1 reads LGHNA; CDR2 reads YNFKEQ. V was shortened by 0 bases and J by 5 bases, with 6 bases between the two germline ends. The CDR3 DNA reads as TGTGCCAGCAGCCAAGAGTTGATAGATACGCAGTATTTT. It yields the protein CASSQELIDTQYF.

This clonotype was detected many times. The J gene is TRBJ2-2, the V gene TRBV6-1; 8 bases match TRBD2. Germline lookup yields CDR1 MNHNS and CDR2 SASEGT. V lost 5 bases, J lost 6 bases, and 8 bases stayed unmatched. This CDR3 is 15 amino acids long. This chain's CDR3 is CASSLPRGGSGELFF. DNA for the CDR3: TGTGCCAGCAGTCTCCCCCGGGGGGGGTCCGGGGAGCTGTTTTTT.

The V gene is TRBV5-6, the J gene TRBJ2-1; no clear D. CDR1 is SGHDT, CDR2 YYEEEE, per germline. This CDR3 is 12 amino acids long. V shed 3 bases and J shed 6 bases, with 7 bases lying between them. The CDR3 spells CASSSPVNEQFF. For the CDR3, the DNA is TGTGCCAGCAGCTCACCGGTCAATGAGCAGTTCTTC.

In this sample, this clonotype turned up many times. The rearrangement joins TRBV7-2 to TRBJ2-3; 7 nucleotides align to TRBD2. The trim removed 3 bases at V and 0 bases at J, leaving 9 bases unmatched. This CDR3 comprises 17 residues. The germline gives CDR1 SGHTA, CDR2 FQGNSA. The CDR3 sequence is CASSFETIAGSTDTQYF. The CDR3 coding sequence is TGTGCCAGCAGCTTTGAGACCATAGCGGGTAGCACAGATACGCAGTATTTT. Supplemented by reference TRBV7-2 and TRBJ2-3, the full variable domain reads GAGVSQSPSNKVTEKGKDVELRCDPISGHTALYWYRQSLGQGLEFLIYFQGNSAPDKSGLPSDRFSAERTGGSVSTLTIQRTQQEDSAVYLCASSFETIAGSTDTQYFGPGTRLTVL.

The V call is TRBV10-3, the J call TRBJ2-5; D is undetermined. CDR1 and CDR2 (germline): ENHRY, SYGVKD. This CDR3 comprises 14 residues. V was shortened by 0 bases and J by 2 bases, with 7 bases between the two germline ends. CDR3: CAISESELQETQYF. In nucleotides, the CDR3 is TGTGCCATCAGTGAGTCAGAATTACAAGAGACCCAGTACTTC.

CDR3 residues: CASSGTNTYEQYF. The CDR3 region has the DNA TGTGCCAGCTCCGGGACTAATACCTACGAGCAGTACTTC. This sequence joins TRBV9 and TRBJ2-7; 7 bases agree with TRBD2. V was clipped by 7 bases and J by 2 bases; unmatched bases: 6. CDR1 and CDR2 from the germline V gene are SGDLS and YYNGEE. CDR3 length: 13 residues.

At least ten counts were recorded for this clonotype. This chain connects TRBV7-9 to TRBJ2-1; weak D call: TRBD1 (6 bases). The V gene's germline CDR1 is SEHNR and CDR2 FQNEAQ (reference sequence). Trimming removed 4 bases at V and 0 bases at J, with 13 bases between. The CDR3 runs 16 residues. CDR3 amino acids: CASSSNRDTSYNEQFF. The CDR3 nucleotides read TGTGCCAGCAGCTCTAACAGGGACACCTCCTACAATGAGCAGTTCTTC.